These 26 T cell receptor beta chains were all obtained from the same sample, sequenced in a study of beta chain features in type 1 diabetes. The entirety of the isolated RNA underwent reverse transcription, so expressed TCRB transcripts were sequenced. The assay was immunoSEQ multiplex PCR, and TCRdb's table has in-frame clones only and misses some. The table lists under 850,000 clones, about an eighth of them singletons, with 0.02% to 0.025% in the top ten. These receptors' targets are unknown. The study, taken as a whole, reports: All four CD4+ subsets from Type 1 diabetes patients carried moderately but significantly shorter TCRB CDR3s.

Sequencing was carried out using naive CD4+ T cells from blood. The source is a man aged 18 to 29 with type 1 diabetes.

This sequence joins TRBV11-2 and TRBJ1-1; D possibly corresponds to TRBD1 (6 bases). V was pared by 1 base and J by 5 bases, with 11 bases between. Germline V gives CDR1 SGHAT, CDR2 FQNNGV. The CDR3 contains 14 residues. CDR3 sequence (DNA): TGTGCCAGCAGCTTAGGACAGGCGCTGACTGAAGCTTTCTTT. Translation: CASSLGQALTEAFF.

This chain connects TRBV11-3 to TRBJ1-2; D gene uncertain. Trimming shortened V by 1 base and J by 6 bases, and 15 bases separated the two germline ends. The CDR3 loop spans 15 amino acids. Germline CDR1 is SGHNT and CDR2 is YENEEA. In DNA, the CDR3 is TGTGCCAGCAGCTTAGGTGCGGGGAATATGCATGGCTACACCTTC. Translating gives CASSLGAGNMHGYTF.

This clone has just a few counts. The chain has TRBV10-3 and TRBJ1-2; possible D gene TRBD1, 6 bases. This CDR3 spans 15 amino acids. Trimming left V 3 bases short and J 4 bases short, with 15 bases between. Per the germline V gene, CDR1 is ENHRY and CDR2 is SYGVKD. CDR3 sequence reads: CAISESAGAIYGYTF. In DNA, the CDR3 is TGTGCCATCAGTGAAAGTGCAGGGGCCATCTATGGCTACACCTTC.

This clone was observed a handful of times. DNA of the CDR3: TGCGCCAGCAGCTCTAGCGTCCAGGGGGAGACCCAGTACTTC. Residues: CASSSSVQGETQYF. The V and J genes are TRBV5-1 and TRBJ2-5, with D perhaps matching TRBD1 or TRBD2 (6 bases each). Trimming left V 3 bases short and J 5 bases short, with 14 bases between. CDR1 and CDR2 (germline): SGHRS, YFSETQ. This CDR3 spans 14 amino acids.

The chain has TRBV30 and TRBJ1-3, with TRBD1 as a possible D gene (5 bases). Looked up from germline, CDR1 is GTSNPN and CDR2 is SVGIG (reference sequence). V lost 4 bases and J 0 bases, leaving 22 bases between the germline ends. The CDR3 loop spans 18 amino acids. The CDR3 DNA is TGTGCCTGGACCCTTCAGGGTTACCGGATTCCCTCTGGAAACACCATATATTTT. It encodes CAWTLQGYRIPSGNTIYF.

This clone was counted a few times. CDR3 nucleotide sequence: TGTGCCTGGAGGGGGCCTAGTACTTGGGATACGCAGTATTTT. Amino acids: CAWRGPSTWDTQYF. The chain links TRBV30 to TRBJ2-3; D is possibly TRBD1 (5 bases). The germline V gene encodes CDR1 GTSNPN and CDR2 SVGIG (reference sequence). V was cut by 3 bases and J by 6 bases, with 16 bases left in between. CDR3 size: 14 residues.

This clone came up a few times. The chain combines TRBV6-6 with TRBJ2-3, with D unresolved. V was pared by 7 bases and J by 1 base, with 9 bases between. CDR1 and CDR2 from the germline V gene are MNHNY and SVGAGI (reference sequence). CDR3 length equals 13 residues. The CDR3 protein is CASTSTGTDTQYF. The CDR3, as DNA: TGTGCCAGCACTTCGACGGGCACAGATACGCAGTATTTT.

This clone was observed a few times. This chain links TRBV18 with TRBJ1-6, with D unclear. Germline loops: CDR1 KGHSH, CDR2 LQKENI. The CDR3 totals 13 residues. V was clipped by 2 bases and J by 11 bases, with 10 bases between them. CDR3 sequence (DNA): TGTGCCAGCTCACCAGGTGGATCGGCACCCCTCCACTTT. Translating gives CASSPGGSAPLHF. Complete variable domain (other parts from reference TRBV18 and TRBJ1-6): NAGVMQNPRHLVRRRGQEARLRCSPMKGHSHVYWYRQLPEEGLKFMVYLQKENIIDESGMPKERFSAEFPKEGPSILRIQQVVRGDSAAYFCASSPGGSAPLHFGNGTRLTVT.

The sample holds a few counts of this clone. The chain links TRBV2 to TRBJ2-4; D is undetermined. The CDR3 has 15 amino acids. V was trimmed by 1 base and J by 0 bases, leaving 7 bases between them. Germline V CDR1 and CDR2: SNHLY, FYNNEI. Here the CDR3 DNA reads TGTGCCAGCAGTGAAGTCCCCTTAGCCAAAAACATTCAGTACTTC. Translated: CASSEVPLAKNIQYF. The whole variable domain, filled in from reference TRBV2 and TRBJ2-4, reads EPEVTQTPSHQVTQMGQEVILRCVPISNHLYFYWYRQILGQKVEFLVSFYNNEISEKSEIFDDQFSVERPDGSNFTLKIRSTKLEDSAMYFCASSEVPLAKNIQYFGAGTRLSVL.

The chain has TRBV6-1 and TRBJ1-6; D might be TRBD1 (6 bases). Germline V lookup: CDR1 MNHNS, CDR2 SASEGT. The V end lost 2 bases, the J end lost 10 bases, and 18 bases lay between the germline ends. CDR3 length: 16 residues. CDR3 in DNA: TGTGCCAGCAGTGAATCGGCAGGGGTAGGGGGATCACCCCTCCACTTT. Translation gives CASSESAGVGGSPLHF.

This clone appeared a few times. CDR3 nucleotide sequence: TGTGCCACCAGCCGCCGACAGGGCCTAACCTCCTACGAGCAGTACTTC. Protein sequence: CATSRRQGLTSYEQYF. The chain uses TRBV15 and TRBJ2-7; 7 nucleotides align to TRBD1. Germline V gene data show CDR1 as LNHNV and CDR2 as YYDKDF (reference sequence). With V trimmed by 5 bases and J by 0 bases, 10 bases remained unmatched. CDR3 length: 16 residues.

V is TRBV30 and J is TRBJ2-7, with a tentative D call TRBD2 (7 bases). V dropped 0 bases and J dropped 3 bases, with 15 bases sitting between them. From germline, CDR1 is GTSNPN and CDR2 SVGIG (reference sequence). CDR3 length equals 15 residues. CDR3 in amino acids: CAWSVGGVPYYEQYF. Here the CDR3 DNA reads TGTGCCTGGAGTGTAGGGGGGGTTCCCTACTACGAGCAGTACTTC.

This clone has just a few counts. The chain links TRBV5-4 to TRBJ1-2; D unresolved. Germline V gene lookup returns CDR1 SGHNT and CDR2 YYREEE (reference sequence). V lost 3 bases and J 7 bases, leaving 13 bases between the germline ends. The CDR3 runs 13 residues. The CDR3 loop reads CASSSGLGSGYTF. The CDR3 coding sequence is TGTGCCAGCAGCTCGGGGTTGGGGTCTGGCTACACCTTC. The full variable domain, with the rest looked up from reference TRBV5-4 and TRBJ1-2, is ETGVTQSPTHLIKTRGQQVTLRCSSQSGHNTVSWYQQALGQGPQFIFQYYREEENGRGNFPPRFSGLQFPNYSSELNVNALELDDSALYLCASSSGLGSGYTFGSGTRLTVV.

The V call is TRBV7-9, the J call TRBJ2-2, with unresolved D. The CDR3 sequence is 15 residues long. Germline values: CDR1 SEHNR, CDR2 FQNEAQ (reference sequence). The V end was cut by 1 base, the J end by 5 bases, with 11 bases between. CDR3 DNA: TGTGCCAGCAGCTTAGGTGACCCTGAGACCGGGGAGCTGTTTTTT. The encoded protein is CASSLGDPETGELFF.

V usage is TRBV30 and J usage is TRBJ1-5; no clear D. This CDR3 contains 14 residues. Germline CDR1 reads GTSNPN; CDR2 reads SVGIG (reference sequence). The germline V and J ends were trimmed by 0 bases and 0 bases, with 6 bases remaining between them. CDR3 coding DNA: TGTGCCTGGAGTGTAATCAGTAGCAATCAGCCCCAGCATTTT. Protein product: CAWSVISSNQPQHF.

This clone came up a few times. This chain joins TRBV2 and TRBJ2-1; D is perhaps TRBD1 (6 bases). In germline, CDR1 is SNHLY, CDR2 FYNNEI. V was shortened by 4 bases and J by 3 bases, with 7 bases between the two germline ends. The CDR3 has 13 amino acids. The CDR3, as DNA: TGTGCCAGCAGTGGGACAGTCTACAATGAGCAGTTCTTC. Residues: CASSGTVYNEQFF. Full variable domain (rest looked up from reference TRBV2 and TRBJ2-1): EPEVTQTPSHQVTQMGQEVILRCVPISNHLYFYWYRQILGQKVEFLVSFYNNEISEKSEIFDDQFSVERPDGSNFTLKIRSTKLEDSAMYFCASSGTVYNEQFFGPGTRLTVL.

This clone was detected only a few times. V gene TRBV10-3 combines with J gene TRBJ1-1; D is undetermined. CDR3 size: 12 residues. Germline loops: CDR1 ENHRY, CDR2 SYGVKD. Trimming stripped 5 bases from V and 7 bases from J, with 11 bases between. CDR3 bases: TGTGCCATCAGTCCTGGGGAAAGTGAAGCTTTCTTT. Its translation is CAISPGESEAFF.

This rearrangement joins TRBV20-1 to TRBJ1-4; no firm D call. This CDR3 spans 10 amino acids. The germline V gene encodes CDR1 DFQATT and CDR2 SNEGSKA (reference sequence). V lost 7 bases to trimming and J lost 7 bases, with 7 bases between them. The CDR3 region is CSGRGEKLFF. CDR3 in DNA: TGCAGTGGGCGAGGTGAAAAACTGTTTTTT.

In its sample, this clone was seen a few times. The chain recombines TRBV5-1 with TRBJ2-5; TRBD1 aligns across 9 bases. This CDR3 contains 16 residues. Germline values: CDR1 SGHRS, CDR2 YFSETQ. V shed 7 bases, J shed 4 bases, and the junction held 14 bases outside the gene matches. CDR3 region: CASRPLQGALRETQYF. CDR3 bases: TGCGCCAGCCGACCCCTACAGGGGGCGCTTAGAGAGACCCAGTACTTC.

This clone was recorded a few times. This chain connects TRBV10-2 to TRBJ2-7, with D maybe TRBD1 (6 bases). From germline, CDR1 is WSHSY and CDR2 SAAADI. The CDR3 sequence is 17 residues long. Trimming removed 0 bases at V and 1 base at J, with 16 bases between. CDR3 DNA sequence: TGCGCCAGCAGTGAGTCGCGACCGATCAGGGGTTCCTACGAGCAGTACTTC. Protein sequence: CASSESRPIRGSYEQYF.

This clone was recorded a few times. The V gene is TRBV10-3, the J gene TRBJ1-2, with no clear D. Trimming pared 0 bases from V and 8 bases from J, leaving 13 bases between. The CDR3 extends over 14 amino acids. Germline V lookup: CDR1 ENHRY, CDR2 SYGVKD. DNA for the CDR3: TGTGCCATCAGTGAGTCCCCTCGGGAGGGAGGCTACACCTTC. Protein sequence: CAISESPREGGYTF.

This clone was counted between two and nine times. The chain carries TRBV9 and TRBJ2-1, with D maybe TRBD2 (6 bases). The CDR3 totals 16 residues. V lost 2 bases, J lost 3 bases, and 15 bases lay in between. Germline values: CDR1 SGDLS, CDR2 YYNGEE. The CDR3 loop is CASSVGWVGGYNEQFF. CDR3 bases: TGTGCCAGCAGCGTGGGTTGGGTGGGAGGCTACAATGAGCAGTTCTTC.

The DNA of the CDR3 is TGTGCCAGCAGTTACGGACAGACTAGCACAGATACGCAGTATTTT. It yields the protein CASSYGQTSTDTQYF. The V and J genes are TRBV6-5 and TRBJ2-3, with TRBD1 as a possible D gene (6 bases). Germline assignment: CDR1 MNHEY and CDR2 SVGAGI. The CDR3 contains 15 residues. Trimming removed 2 bases at V and 0 bases at J, with 9 bases between.

The gene calls are TRBV12-5 and TRBJ2-1; 7 bases fit TRBD1. Germline values: CDR1 LGHNT, CDR2 FRNRAP. The CDR3 sequence is 16 residues long. The V and J ends lost 7 bases and 7 bases, in that order; junction bases with no gene match: 16. CDR3 protein: CASALGSGQIRNEQFF. The DNA for the CDR3 is TGTGCTAGTGCCCTAGGTTCGGGACAGATTAGAAATGAGCAGTTCTTC.

The V gene is TRBV7-3, the J gene TRBJ1-6; 8 positions match TRBD1. V dropped 5 bases and J dropped 7; count of bases not matched to a gene: 4. Germline CDR1 SGHTA, CDR2 FQGTGA. CDR3 length: 14 residues. The CDR3: CASSRGQENSPLHF. In DNA form, the CDR3 reads TGTGCCAGCAGCCGGGGACAGGAAAATTCACCCCTCCACTTT.

The rearrangement uses TRBV6-5 and TRBJ1-5; no clear D. This CDR3 has 14 residues. From germline, CDR1 is MNHEY and CDR2 SVGAGI. The V end was cut by 6 bases, the J end by 6 bases, with 15 bases between. The CDR3 DNA is TGTGCCAGCAGCTCTTATATGGAGGTTCAGCCCCAGCATTTT. This gives the protein CASSSYMEVQPQHF.